This T cell receptor (beta chain) was documented in a study of CD8 T cells in Susac syndrome. Overall study: Treatment at blood withdrawal was none, corticosteroids, or intravenous immunoglobulin alone in Susac syndrome patients. Notes on the study in general: The CD4+ T cell repertoire of patients with Susac syndrome showed no detectable clonal expansion.

Comment on this clonotype: As yet, its antigen is unknown.

Trimming cost V 0 bases and J 1 base, with 7 bases left between them. Germline V gene sequence: CDR1 SGHNT, CDR2 YYREEE (reference sequence). CDR3 length equals 14 residues. An amount of RNA that ranged from roughly 0.45 to 1 ug was reverse transcribed with random hexamers. Via MiXCR, TCRdb re-called the immunoSEQ multiplex PCR reads, giving one row per CDR3 protein. The table records 160,000 or so distinct CDR3 sequences, around 94% of them present only once. TEMRA cells were FACS-enriched, while CD8+ and CD4+ T cells were negatively isolated. Sequencing was performed on CD4+ T cells from PBMCs. The chain employs TRBV5-4 and TRBJ1-1; D is ambiguous. This TCR was sampled from a human donor with Susac syndrome. CDR3 loop: CASSLELRNTEAFF. For the CDR3, the DNA is TGTGCCAGCAGCTTGGAACTGCGGAACACTGAAGCTTTCTTT. Full variable domain (rest looked up from reference TRBV5-4 and TRBJ1-1): ETGVTQSPTHLIKTRGQQVTLRCSSQSGHNTVSWYQQALGQGPQFIFQYYREEENGRGNFPPRFSGLQFPNYSSELNVNALELDDSALYLCASSLELRNTEAFFGQGTRLTVV.